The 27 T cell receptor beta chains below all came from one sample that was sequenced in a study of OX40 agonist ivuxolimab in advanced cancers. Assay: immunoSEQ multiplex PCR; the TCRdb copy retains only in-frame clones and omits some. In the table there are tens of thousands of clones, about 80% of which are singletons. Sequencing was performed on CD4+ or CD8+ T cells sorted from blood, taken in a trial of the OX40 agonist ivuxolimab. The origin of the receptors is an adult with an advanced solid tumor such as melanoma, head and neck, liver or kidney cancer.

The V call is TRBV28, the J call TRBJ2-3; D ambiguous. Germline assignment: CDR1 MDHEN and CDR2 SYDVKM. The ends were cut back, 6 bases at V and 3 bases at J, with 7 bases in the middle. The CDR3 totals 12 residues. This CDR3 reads CASSVETDTQYF. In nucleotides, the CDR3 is TGTGCCAGCAGCGTAGAGACAGATACGCAGTATTTT. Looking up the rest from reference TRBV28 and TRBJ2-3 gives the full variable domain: DVKVTQSSRYLVKRTGEKVFLECVQDMDHENMFWYRQDPGLGLRLIYFSYDVKMKEKGDIPEGYSVSREKKERFSLILESASTNQTSMYLCASSVETDTQYFGPGTRLTVL.

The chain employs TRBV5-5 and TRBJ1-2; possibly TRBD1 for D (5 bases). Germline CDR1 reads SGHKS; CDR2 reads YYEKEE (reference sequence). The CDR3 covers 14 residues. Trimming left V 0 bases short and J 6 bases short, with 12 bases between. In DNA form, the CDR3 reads TGTGCCAGCAGCTTGGAAAGGGGACGACATGGCTACACCTTC. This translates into CASSLERGRHGYTF.

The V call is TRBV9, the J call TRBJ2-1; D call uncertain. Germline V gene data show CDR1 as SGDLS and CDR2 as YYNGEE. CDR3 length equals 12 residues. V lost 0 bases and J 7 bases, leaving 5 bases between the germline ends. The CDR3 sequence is CASSVAGNEQFF. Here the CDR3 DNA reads TGTGCCAGCAGCGTAGCTGGGAATGAGCAGTTCTTC.

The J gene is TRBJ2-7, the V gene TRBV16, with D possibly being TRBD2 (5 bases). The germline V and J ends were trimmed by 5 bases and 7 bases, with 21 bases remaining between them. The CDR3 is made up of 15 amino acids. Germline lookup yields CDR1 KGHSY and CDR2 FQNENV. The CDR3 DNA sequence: TGTGCCAGCAGCGACCCCGGGAACACCTCGGGGGAGCAGTACTTC. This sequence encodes CASSDPGNTSGEQYF.

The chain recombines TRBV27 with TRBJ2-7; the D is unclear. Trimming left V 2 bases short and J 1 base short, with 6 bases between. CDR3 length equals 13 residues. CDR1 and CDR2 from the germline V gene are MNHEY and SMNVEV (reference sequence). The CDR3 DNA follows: TGTGCCAGCAGTTTACCAGGATCCTACGAGCAGTACTTC. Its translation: CASSLPGSYEQYF.

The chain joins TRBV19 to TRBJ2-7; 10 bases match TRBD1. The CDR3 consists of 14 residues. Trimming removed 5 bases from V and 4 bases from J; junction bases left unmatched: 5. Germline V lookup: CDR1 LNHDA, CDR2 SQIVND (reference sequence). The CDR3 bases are TGTGCCAGTAGTTCCCGGGACAGGGGTTACGAGCAGTACTTC. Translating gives CASSSRDRGYEQYF.

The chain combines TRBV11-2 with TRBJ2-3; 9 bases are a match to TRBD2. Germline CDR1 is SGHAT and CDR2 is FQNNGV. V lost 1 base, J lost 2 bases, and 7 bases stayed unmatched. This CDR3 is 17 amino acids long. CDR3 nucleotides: TGTGCCAGCAGCTTAGGGGTAGCGGGGGCTTTCACAGATACGCAGTATTTT. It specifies CASSLGVAGAFTDTQYF.

In DNA, the CDR3 is TGTGCCAGCAGCCACGTCGGGGAGAACACTGAAGCTTTCTTT. Protein product: CASSHVGENTEAFF. This sequence joins TRBV4-2 and TRBJ1-1; unclear D gene. From germline, CDR1 is LGHNA and CDR2 YNFKEQ. V was pared by 3 bases and J by 1 base, with 9 bases between. There are 14 residues in the CDR3.

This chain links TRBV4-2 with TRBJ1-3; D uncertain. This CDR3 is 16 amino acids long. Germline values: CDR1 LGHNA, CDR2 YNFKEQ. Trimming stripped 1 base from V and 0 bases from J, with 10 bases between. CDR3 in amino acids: CASSQVESDSGNTIYF. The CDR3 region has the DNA TGTGCCAGCAGCCAAGTTGAAAGCGACTCTGGAAACACCATATATTTT.

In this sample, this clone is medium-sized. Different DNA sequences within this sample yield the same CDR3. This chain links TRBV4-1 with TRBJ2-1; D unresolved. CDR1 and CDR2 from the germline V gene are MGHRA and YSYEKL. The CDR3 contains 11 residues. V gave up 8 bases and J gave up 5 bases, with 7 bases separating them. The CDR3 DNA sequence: TGCGCCAGCTCTTACGACAATGAGCAGTTCTTC. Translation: CASSYDNEQFF.

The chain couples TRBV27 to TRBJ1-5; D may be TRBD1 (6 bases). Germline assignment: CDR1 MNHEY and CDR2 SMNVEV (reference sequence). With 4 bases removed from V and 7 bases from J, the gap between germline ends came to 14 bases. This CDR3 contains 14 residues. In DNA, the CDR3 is TGTGCCAGCAGTTCCATAGGGGGGATCCAGCCCCAGCATTTT. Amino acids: CASSSIGGIQPQHF.

CDR3 in amino acids: CASSLVPDSYEQYF. The DNA for the CDR3 is TGCGCCAGCAGCTTGGTCCCGGACAGCTACGAGCAGTACTTC. This rearrangement joins TRBV5-1 to TRBJ2-7; tentatively, D is TRBD1 (6 bases). Looked up from germline, CDR1 is SGHRS and CDR2 is YFSETQ. Trimming removed 0 bases from V and 3 bases from J, with 10 bases in between. The CDR3 length is 14 residues.

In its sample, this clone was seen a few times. CDR3 residues: CASSYYDRDAGELFF. For the CDR3, the DNA is TGTGCCAGCAGTTACTACGATCGGGACGCCGGGGAGCTGTTTTTT. The J gene is TRBJ2-2, the V gene TRBV6-5; D might be TRBD1 or TRBD2, each matching 5 bases. Germline V gives CDR1 MNHEY, CDR2 SVGAGI. CDR3 length equals 15 residues. V lost 1 base and J lost 6, with 12 bases in between.

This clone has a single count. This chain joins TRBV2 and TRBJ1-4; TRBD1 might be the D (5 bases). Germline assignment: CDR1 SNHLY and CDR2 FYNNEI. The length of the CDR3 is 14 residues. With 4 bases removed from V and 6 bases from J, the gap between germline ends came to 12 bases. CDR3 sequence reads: CASSGTWGDEKLFF. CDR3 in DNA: TGTGCCAGCAGTGGGACATGGGGCGATGAAAAACTGTTTTTT.

CDR3 sequence (DNA): TGTGCCAGCAGCCCGGGCGGGGACGGCGAGCAGTACTTC. This sequence encodes CASSPGGDGEQYF. V is TRBV6-6 and J is TRBJ2-7; D might be TRBD2 (6 bases). CDR1 is MNHNY, CDR2 SVGAGI, per germline (reference sequence). There are 13 residues in the CDR3. V was shortened by 6 bases and J by 6 bases, with 15 bases between the two germline ends.

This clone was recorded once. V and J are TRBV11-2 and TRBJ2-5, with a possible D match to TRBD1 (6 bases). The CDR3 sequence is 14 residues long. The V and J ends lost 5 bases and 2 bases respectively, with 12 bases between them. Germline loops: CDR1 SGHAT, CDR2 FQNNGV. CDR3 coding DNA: TGTGCCAGCAGCCCAGGACAGTTACAAGAGACCCAGTACTTC. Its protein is CASSPGQLQETQYF.

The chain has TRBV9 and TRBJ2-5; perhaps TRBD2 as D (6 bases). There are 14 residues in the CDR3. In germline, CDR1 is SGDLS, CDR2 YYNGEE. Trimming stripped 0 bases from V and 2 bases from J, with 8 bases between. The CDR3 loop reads CASSVGGGQETQYF. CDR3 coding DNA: TGTGCCAGCAGCGTAGGTGGGGGGCAAGAGACCCAGTACTTC.

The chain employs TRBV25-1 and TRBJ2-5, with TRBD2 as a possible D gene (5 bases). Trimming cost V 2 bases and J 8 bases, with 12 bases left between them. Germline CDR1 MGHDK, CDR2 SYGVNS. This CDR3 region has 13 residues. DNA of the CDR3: TGTGCCAGCAGTGAAAGCCTCTCGGGAACCCAGTACTTC. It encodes CASSESLSGTQYF.

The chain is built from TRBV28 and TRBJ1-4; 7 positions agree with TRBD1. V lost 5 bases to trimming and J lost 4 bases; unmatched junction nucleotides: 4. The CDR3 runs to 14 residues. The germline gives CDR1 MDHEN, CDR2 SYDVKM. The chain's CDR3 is CASSLGTVNEKLFF. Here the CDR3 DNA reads TGTGCCAGCAGTCTCGGGACAGTTAATGAAAAACTGTTTTTT.

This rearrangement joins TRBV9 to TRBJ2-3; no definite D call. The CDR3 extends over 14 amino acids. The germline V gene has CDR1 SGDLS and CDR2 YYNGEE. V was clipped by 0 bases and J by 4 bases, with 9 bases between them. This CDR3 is CASSVEWASDTQYF. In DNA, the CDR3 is TGTGCCAGCAGCGTAGAGTGGGCCTCAGATACGCAGTATTTT.

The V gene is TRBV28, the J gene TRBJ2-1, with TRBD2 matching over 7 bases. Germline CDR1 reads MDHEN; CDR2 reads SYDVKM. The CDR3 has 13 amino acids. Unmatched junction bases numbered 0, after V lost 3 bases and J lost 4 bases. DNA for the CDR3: TGTGCCAGCAGTTTCGGGGGGTACAATGAGCAGTTCTTC. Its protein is CASSFGGYNEQFF. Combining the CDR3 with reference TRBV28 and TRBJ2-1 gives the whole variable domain DVKVTQSSRYLVKRTGEKVFLECVQDMDHENMFWYRQDPGLGLRLIYFSYDVKMKEKGDIPEGYSVSREKKERFSLILESASTNQTSMYLCASSFGGYNEQFFGPGTRLTVL.

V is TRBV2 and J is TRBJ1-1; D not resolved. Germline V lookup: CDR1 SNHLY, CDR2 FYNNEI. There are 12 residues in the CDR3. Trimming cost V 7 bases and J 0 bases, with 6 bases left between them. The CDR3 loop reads CASIWLNTEAFF. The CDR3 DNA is TGTGCCAGCATTTGGTTGAACACTGAAGCTTTCTTT.

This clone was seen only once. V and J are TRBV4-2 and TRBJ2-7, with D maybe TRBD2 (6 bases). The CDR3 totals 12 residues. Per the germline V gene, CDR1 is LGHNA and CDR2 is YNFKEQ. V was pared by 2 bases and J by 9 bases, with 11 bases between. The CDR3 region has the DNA TGTGCCAGCAGCCAAAGTAGCGGCGGGCAGTACTTC. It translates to CASSQSSGGQYF.

The CDR3 DNA reads as TGTGCCAGCAGTTTAGTTAGAGCTCGTAGCACAGATACGCAGTATTTT. The encoded protein is CASSLVRARSTDTQYF. The chain has TRBV27 and TRBJ2-3; D unresolved. This CDR3 contains 16 residues. Germline V lookup: CDR1 MNHEY, CDR2 SMNVEV (reference sequence). The V end was cut by 2 bases, the J end by 0 bases, with 12 bases between.

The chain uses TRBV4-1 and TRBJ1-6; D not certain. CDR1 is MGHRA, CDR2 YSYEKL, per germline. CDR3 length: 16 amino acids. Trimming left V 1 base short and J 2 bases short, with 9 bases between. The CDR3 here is CASSQGLGTYNSPLHF. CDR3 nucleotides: TGCGCCAGCAGCCAAGGTTTAGGTACCTATAATTCACCCCTCCACTTT.

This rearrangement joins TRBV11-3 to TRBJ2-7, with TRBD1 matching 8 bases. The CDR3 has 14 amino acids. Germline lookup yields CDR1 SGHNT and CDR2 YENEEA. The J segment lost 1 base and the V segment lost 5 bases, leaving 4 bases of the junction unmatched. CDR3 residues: CASSPRDRSYEQYF. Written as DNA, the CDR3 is TGTGCCAGCAGCCCTCGGGACAGGTCCTACGAGCAGTACTTC.

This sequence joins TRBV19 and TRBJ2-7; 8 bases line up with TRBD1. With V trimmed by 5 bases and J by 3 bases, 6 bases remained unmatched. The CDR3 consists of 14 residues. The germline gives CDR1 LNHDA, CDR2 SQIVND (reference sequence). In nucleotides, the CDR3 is TGTGCCAGTAGTCCCCGACAGGGGATCTACGAGCAGTACTTC. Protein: CASSPRQGIYEQYF.